This T cell receptor beta chain was documented in a study of blood T cell repertoires in COVID-19. The overall study: Acute and convalescent COVID-19 specimens originated in the United States, Italy and Spain. Sample material is recorded as cDNA or gDNA derived from T cells, B-cell-depleted T cells, or PBMCs.

Germline V CDR1 and CDR2: LGHNA, YSLEER. This CDR3 has 16 amino acids. V lost 2 bases, J lost 2 bases, and 4 bases stayed unmatched. Only one count was recorded for this clone. Sequencing used immunoSEQ multiplex PCR; TCRdb keeps in-frame clones, though not all of them. Here the sample spans about 280,000 clones, nearly 90% being singletons. Sample: peripheral blood. This chain links TRBV4-3 with TRBJ2-3; 10 bases are a match to TRBD2. The TCR sequence derives from a man younger than 30 with active or convalescent COVID-19. CDR3 DNA: TGCGCCAGCAGCCAAAGCGGGGGGGCCGTCACAGATACGCAGTATTTT. This codes for CASSQSGGAVTDTQYF.